This T cell receptor beta chain came from a study of T cell responses to AZD1222 COVID-19 vaccine. General observations from the study: Per reports, nearly half of all spike-specific TCRs target regions that are unmutated in variants.

A few counts support this clone. Its antigen remains unidentified. Some clones are missing from TCRdb's copy, which holds only in-frame ones; the method was immunoSEQ multiplex PCR. The table lists around 100,000 clones, roughly 87% of them singletons. The receptor comes from an adult in good health. The sequenced sample was peripheral blood, obtained on day 0 of AZD1222 vaccination.

CDR3 amino acids: CASSVDKNTEAFF. The CDR3 coding sequence is TGTGCCAGCAGTGTAGACAAGAACACTGAAGCTTTCTTT. J is TRBJ1-1 and V is TRBV2; no clear D gene. The CDR3 runs to 13 residues. CDR1 and CDR2 (germline): SNHLY, FYNNEI. Between the trimmed V and J ends, which lost 4 bases and 1 base, there was a span of 7 bases.